The 12 T cell receptor beta chains below were found in one sample sequenced in a study of T cells in localized non-small cell lung cancer (dated by TCRdb to about 2020). Library creation used the immunoSEQ multiplex PCR assay. Drawn from immuneACCESS, this table holds only the in-frame rearrangements with V and J called that TCRdb kept. Clones are partly lost; checked studies trace under half to an unresolved V gene and leave the rest unexplained. The sample records 78,000 or so clones, 70% to 90% of which are singletons. Approximately 3% of the sample goes to the ten largest clones. Specimen: peripheral blood, collected before any cancer treatment. The receptors were sampled from a man aged 40 to 70 with stage I lung adenocarcinoma.

The rearrangement links TRBV27 to TRBJ2-5; no clear D gene. CDR1 and CDR2 (germline): MNHEY, SMNVEV (reference sequence). This CDR3 has 13 residues. Trimming took 7 bases from V and 1 from J, leaving 10 bases between them. In nucleotides, the CDR3 is TGTGCCAGCAAGACCCGAGGCCAAGAGACCCAGTACTTC. Amino acid sequence: CASKTRGQETQYF.

This sequence joins TRBV7-8 and TRBJ1-4; 9 bases fit TRBD1. Germline CDR1 reads SGHVS; CDR2 reads FQNEAQ. V shed 3 bases and J 9 bases; nucleotides not matched to a gene: 8. The CDR3 totals 15 residues. The DNA of the CDR3 is TGTGCCAGCAGCTTTGGACAGGGGCGGAATAAAAAACTGTTTTTT. Residues: CASSFGQGRNKKLFF.

The V gene is TRBV5-4, the J gene TRBJ2-7, with TRBD2 as a possible D gene (5 bases). The CDR3 sequence is 13 residues long. Per germline, CDR1 SGHNT and CDR2 YYREEE (reference sequence). Trimming cost V 0 bases and J 4 bases, with 8 bases left between them. This CDR3 is CASSLEAAYEQYF. The DNA of the CDR3 is TGTGCCAGCAGCTTGGAAGCGGCTTACGAGCAGTACTTC.

The chain couples TRBV7-8 to TRBJ2-3; 8 bases align to TRBD2. J was trimmed by 1 base and V by 3 bases; bases with no gene match: 12. Germline V CDR1 and CDR2: SGHVS, FQNEAQ. The CDR3 extends over 18 amino acids. This CDR3 reads CASSFRGSGSGGTDTQYF. CDR3 sequence (DNA): TGTGCCAGCAGCTTCAGAGGAAGCGGGAGTGGGGGCACAGATACGCAGTATTTT.

The chain is built from TRBV27 and TRBJ2-5; unclear D gene. The V end was cut by 5 bases, the J end by 1 base, with 20 bases between. Germline assignment: CDR1 MNHEY and CDR2 SMNVEV (reference sequence). This CDR3 is built from 17 residues. The CDR3 protein is CASSELRASRPQETQYF. Written as DNA, the CDR3 is TGTGCCAGCAGTGAGCTCCGAGCATCGCGGCCCCAAGAGACCCAGTACTTC.

The rearrangement uses TRBV30 and TRBJ2-3; D gene uncertain. Trimming removed 5 bases at V and 0 bases at J, with 18 bases between. Germline-derived CDR1 and CDR2 are GTSNPN and SVGIG (reference sequence). The CDR3 length is 16 residues. DNA for the CDR3: TGTGCCTGGTCCCACGGCCAAAACCCTAGCACAGATACGCAGTATTTT. Translation: CAWSHGQNPSTDTQYF.

The chain carries TRBV6-5 and TRBJ1-6; 8 nucleotides align to TRBD1. CDR1 and CDR2 (germline): MNHEY, SVGAGI. The CDR3 consists of 15 residues. Trimming took 2 bases from V and 9 from J; bases not matched to a gene: 6. The CDR3 protein is CASSYDAGGRSPLHF. The CDR3 bases are TGTGCCAGCAGTTACGATGCAGGGGGCCGTTCACCCCTCCACTTT.

This sequence joins TRBV27 and TRBJ1-2; 7 positions match TRBD1. V shed 3 bases, J shed 8 bases, and the junction held 6 bases outside the gene matches. From germline, CDR1 is MNHEY and CDR2 SMNVEV (reference sequence). The CDR3 runs to 13 residues. CDR3 coding DNA: TGTGCCAGCAGTTTCACAGGGGACGGAGGCTACACCTTC. Protein: CASSFTGDGGYTF.

As DNA, the CDR3 is TGTGCCAGCATCCTAAACGGGGAGTACAATGAGCAGTTCTTC. It specifies CASILNGEYNEQFF. V usage is TRBV28 and J usage is TRBJ2-1; TRBD2 is a possible D gene (5 bases). The CDR3 contains 14 residues. CDR1 and CDR2 (germline): MDHEN, SYDVKM. V lost 7 bases and J lost 4, with 14 bases in between.

The chain has TRBV19 and TRBJ2-3; TRBD2 is a possible D gene (5 bases). The V end was cut by 4 bases, the J end by 0 bases, with 5 bases between. Germline lookup yields CDR1 LNHDA and CDR2 SQIVND (reference sequence). This CDR3 region has 13 residues. The DNA for the CDR3 is TGTGCCAGTAGTAGCGGGAGCACAGATACGCAGTATTTT. Protein: CASSSGSTDTQYF.

V is TRBV10-2 and J is TRBJ1-2; a possible D gene is TRBD1 (5 bases). Germline values: CDR1 WSHSY, CDR2 SAAADI. The V end was cut by 5 bases, the J end by 4 bases, with 11 bases between. The CDR3 is 13 amino acids. CDR3 region: CASSHEGSYGYTF. The CDR3, as DNA: TGCGCCAGCAGTCATGAGGGGTCCTATGGCTACACCTTC.

The V call is TRBV7-9, the J call TRBJ2-2; D is unclear. V gave up 6 bases and J gave up 0 bases, with 5 bases separating them. In germline, CDR1 is SEHNR, CDR2 FQNEAQ (reference sequence). This CDR3 contains 13 residues. The CDR3 here is CASRASNTGELFF. The CDR3 DNA reads TGTGCCAGCAGGGCCTCGAACACCGGGGAGCTGTTTTTT.